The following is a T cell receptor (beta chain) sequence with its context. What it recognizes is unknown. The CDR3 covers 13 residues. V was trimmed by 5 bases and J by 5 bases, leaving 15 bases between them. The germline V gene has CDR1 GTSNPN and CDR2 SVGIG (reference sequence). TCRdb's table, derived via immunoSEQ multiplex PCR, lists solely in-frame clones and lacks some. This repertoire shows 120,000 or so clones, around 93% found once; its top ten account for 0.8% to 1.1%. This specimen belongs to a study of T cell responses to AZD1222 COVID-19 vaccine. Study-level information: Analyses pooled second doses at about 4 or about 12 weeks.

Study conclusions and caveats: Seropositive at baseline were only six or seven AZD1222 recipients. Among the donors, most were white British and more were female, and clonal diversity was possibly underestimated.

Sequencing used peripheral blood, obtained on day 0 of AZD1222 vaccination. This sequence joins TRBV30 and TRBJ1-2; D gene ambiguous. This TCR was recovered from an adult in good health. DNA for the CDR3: TGTGCCTGGGCCCCGATGGCGGGGTATGGCTACACCTTC. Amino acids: CAWAPMAGYGYTF.